This T cell receptor (beta chain) appears in the sequencing data of a study of shared clonotypes between healthy human individuals. In the study overall: Per-donor plates numbered three CD4 naive, three CD4 memory, two CD8 naive and one CD8 memory. The study's findings and limits: Clonotype sharing across four donors was observed for 4.5% to 6.5% of naive CD4 clonotypes. Only blood underwent sampling, and tissue repertoires likely differ. Non-shared clonotypes were found to have lower generation probabilities than the clonotypes that were shared by all four of the sorted-subset donors.

On this clone itself: The antigen remains unidentified.

The table came from immunoSEQ multiplex PCR; TCRdb's copy has only in-frame clones and leaves some out. The sample yields some 1.5 million clones, around 97% seen once. Sequenced sample: naive CD4+ T cells sorted from blood. Subset: CD45RA+ positively selected. The TCR sequence derives from a young man in good health.

The CDR3 DNA reads as TGCGCCAGCAACAGCCCCCCTATGTCCAATGAGCAGTTCTTC. Amino acids: CASNSPPMSNEQFF. J is TRBJ2-1 and V is TRBV4-1; no definite D call. The germline gives CDR1 MGHRA, CDR2 YSYEKL. V gave up 7 bases and J gave up 6 bases, with 16 bases separating them. The CDR3 runs to 14 residues.